This TCR beta chain was observed in a study of cytomegalovirus exposure and HLA in healthy donors. On this clone: Its antigen is currently unknown.

Overall study findings and caveats: Specificity for CMV antigens was confirmed in vitro for a few of the CMV-associated chains. Within the data, a cluster of highly shared sequence variants was likely a sequencing artifact. Some V segments, TRBV6-2 and TRBV6-3 among them, were indistinguishable and were therefore excluded.

The PCR was carried out with 60 Vbeta primers and 13 Jbeta primers. In the original processing: As a later analysis found, there were around 86 million unique TCR beta chains, of which roughly 11 million were shared. Produced via immunoSEQ multiplex PCR; TCRdb's table is partial and in-frame only. The D gene and trimming were derived from the DNA, and the V and J assignments and clone size from that table. Of nearly 70,000 clones in the sample, 74% were seen once. Per germline, CDR1 LGHNA and CDR2 YNFKEQ. V lost 3 bases and J 5 bases, leaving 14 bases between the germline ends. The CDR3 totals 15 residues.

This TCR was sampled from a woman aged 55-70 years in good health and CMV-seropositive. V gene TRBV4-2 combines with J gene TRBJ2-1; perhaps TRBD1 as D (6 bases). The sample consisted of PBMCs. The chain's CDR3 is CASSHPGTRNNEQFF. The CDR3 DNA reads as TGTGCCAGCAGCCACCCCGGGACACGGAACAATGAGCAGTTCTTC.